The clone carrying this TCR beta chain showed up just a few times. CDR1 SGHVS and CDR2 FQNEAQ come from the germline V gene. Losses at the gene ends were 5 bases for V and 6 bases for J; bases not matched to a gene: 7. There are 15 residues in the CDR3. The record originates from a study of chemoradiotherapy in HPV16-positive cancers. The table came from immunoSEQ multiplex PCR; TCRdb's copy has only in-frame clones and leaves some out. The sample has roughly 14,000 clones, under 80% seen once. This sequence was found in a human donor with HPV-associated anogenital cancer. The sample was acquired from a patient who underwent chemoradiotherapy. V and J are TRBV7-8 and TRBJ2-3; TRBD2 matches at 11 bases. The CDR3 loop reads CASSPLAGGSDTQYF. The CDR3, as DNA: TGTGCCAGCAGCCCTCTAGCGGGGGGTTCTGATACGCAGTATTTT.